A selection of T cell receptor beta chains follows, all from one sample in a study of blood T cell repertoires in COVID-19. Clones were read by immunoSEQ multiplex PCR, and TCRdb kept only the in-frame ones, dropping some. Among about 48,000 clones listed, approximately 82% were seen once. Sequenced material: peripheral blood. These receptors were obtained from a human donor in a cohort sampled during active COVID-19. Both conserved end residues are part of each CDR3. The D gene is left open where the match is weak. The size field is filled for only some rows; it gives once, few, many or a size class.

>-|-|14|TRBV9|TRBJ2-7
CASSVYDTSYEQYF
TGTGCCAGCAGCGTATACGACACCTCCTACGAGCAGTACTTC
>once|TRBD2|14|TRBV6-6|TRBJ2-4
CASSASGGAPIQYF
TGTGCCAGCAGTGCTAGCGGGGGGGCACCTATTCAGTACTTC
>-|TRBD2|15|TRBV9|TRBJ2-2
CASSVEISGGGELFF
TGTGCCAGCAGCGTAGAGATTAGCGGGGGCGGGGAGCTGTTTTTT
>few|-|14|TRBV6-5|TRBJ1-5
CASSYAQGRQPQHF
TGTGCCAGCAGTTACGCGCAGGGGCGGCAGCCCCAGCATTTT
>-|TRBD1|15|TRBV12-5|TRBJ2-7
CASGVPGTGGYEQYF
TGTGCTAGTGGGGTCCCCGGGACAGGGGGGTACGAGCAGTACTTC
>-|TRBD1|17|TRBV4-1|TRBJ1-6
CASSQDRQGAQNSPLHF
TGCGCCAGCAGCCAAGATCGTCAGGGGGCGCAGAATTCACCCCTCCACTTT
>-|-|16|TRBV9|TRBJ2-3
CASSVRTGGGTDTQYF
TGTGCCAGCAGCGTGAGGACGGGGGGCGGGACAGATACGCAGTATTTT
>-|TRBD1|14|TRBV3-1/TRBV3-2|TRBJ1-2
CASSPQGISGGYTF
TGTGCCAGCAGCCCACAGGGGATTAGTGGCGGCTACACCTTC
>once|-|14|TRBV2|TRBJ1-6
CASSGGHGNSPLHF
TGTGCCAGCAGTGGGGGACACGGAAATTCACCCCTCCACTTT
>few|TRBD1|14|TRBV5-5|TRBJ2-7
CASSPWDRAHEQYF
TGTGCCAGCAGCCCGTGGGACAGGGCCCACGAGCAGTACTTC
>-|-|16|TRBV5-6|TRBJ1-2
CASSLKPGPINYGYTF
TGTGCCAGCAGCTTGAAACCGGGTCCCATTAACTATGGCTACACCTTC
>once|TRBD1|15|TRBV28|TRBJ2-7
CASNSPGTGGYEQYF
TGTGCCAGCAACTCGCCCGGGACAGGGGGCTACGAGCAGTACTTC
>-|-|15|TRBV5-1|TRBJ1-6
CASSLDWAGNSPLHF
TGCGCCAGCAGCTTGGATTGGGCGGGCAATTCACCCCTCCACTTT
>-|TRBD1|14|TRBV12-5|TRBJ2-5
CASGGLGQVETQYF
TGTGCTAGTGGTGGACTGGGACAGGTGGAGACCCAGTACTTC
>-|-|12|TRBV5-1|TRBJ2-1
CASSRDYNEQFF
TGCGCCAGCAGCCGAGACTACAATGAGCAGTTCTTC
>-|-|15|TRBV18|TRBJ2-6
CASSPTFSGANVLTF
TGTGCCAGCTCACCAACTTTTTCGGGGGCCAACGTCCTGACTTTC
>-|-|13|TRBV20-1|TRBJ1-2
CSASRGGAYGYTF
TGCAGTGCTAGTAGGGGGGGGGCCTATGGCTACACCTTC
>-|-|14|TRBV3-1/TRBV3-2|TRBJ1-6
CASSQAGQGSPLHF
TGTGCCAGCAGCCAAGCAGGGCAGGGTTCACCCCTCCACTTT
>-|TRBD2|16|TRBV28|TRBJ2-3
CASSSPSGGLGDTQYF
TGTGCCAGCAGTTCCCCCAGCGGGGGGCTGGGAGATACGCAGTATTTT
>-|TRBD1|16|TRBV2|TRBJ1-2
CASSPKPGQGGYGYTF
TGTGCCAGCAGCCCAAAACCCGGACAGGGGGGTTATGGCTACACCTTC
>-|-|17|TRBV11-2|TRBJ1-5
CASSLDGGGYSNQPQHF
TGTGCCAGCAGCTTAGACGGTGGGGGGTATAGCAATCAGCCCCAGCATTTT
>once|-|14|TRBV6-6|TRBJ2-1
CASSYGQFANEQFF
TGTGCCAGCAGTTATGGACAGTTTGCGAATGAGCAGTTCTTC
>-|-|16|TRBV9|TRBJ2-3
CASSPSDTSSTDTQYF
TGTGCCAGCAGCCCCTCCGACACCTCTAGCACAGATACGCAGTATTTT
>-|-|15|TRBV7-8|TRBJ1-2
CASSLAGSTNYGYTF
TGTGCCAGCAGCTTAGCGGGCAGTACCAACTATGGCTACACCTTC
>-|-|16|TRBV6-6|TRBJ1-5
CASSYFQPQLGQPQHF
TGTGCCAGCAGTTACTTTCAGCCCCAACTAGGTCAGCCCCAGCATTTT
>-|TRBD2|19|TRBV10-3|TRBJ2-3
CAISAPFSRTSGGTDTQYF
TGTGCCATCAGTGCCCCATTTTCGCGGACTAGCGGGGGCACAGATACGCAGTATTTT
>-|-|13|TRBV6-5|TRBJ1-1
CASIPESRGRTFF
TGTGCCAGCATCCCGGAATCCCGAGGGCGAACTTTCTTT
>-|-|14|TRBV30|TRBJ2-7
CAWRDYRSSYEQYF
TGTGCCTGGAGGGACTACCGGAGCTCCTACGAGCAGTACTTC
>-|-|15|TRBV5-1|TRBJ1-2
CASSLVLGQNYGYTF
TGCGCCAGCAGCTTGGTCTTGGGGCAGAACTATGGCTACACCTTC
>few|-|13|TRBV24-1|TRBJ2-3
CATSGLNSDTQYF
TGTGCCACCAGTGGCCTAAATTCAGATACGCAGTATTTT
>-|TRBD2|15|TRBV27|TRBJ2-7
CASSLTSGGYYEQYF
TGTGCCAGCAGTTTAACTAGCGGGGGGTACTACGAGCAGTACTTC
>-|TRBD2|16|TRBV6-6|TRBJ2-3
CASSYSSGGPADTQYF
TGTGCCAGCAGTTACTCGAGCGGGGGGCCAGCAGATACGCAGTATTTT
>-|-|13|TRBV28|TRBJ2-5
CASSPGDLGTQYF
TGTGCCAGCAGTCCGGGGGACTTAGGGACCCAGTACTTC
>-|TRBD2|15|TRBV30|TRBJ2-5
CAWSNKRGGWETQYF
TGTGCCTGGAGTAACAAGCGGGGGGGCTGGGAGACCCAGTACTTC
>-|TRBD1|13|TRBV5-1|TRBJ1-2
CASRDSPNYGYTF
TGCGCCAGCCGGGACAGCCCTAACTATGGCTACACCTTC
>-|-|13|TRBV15|TRBJ2-7
CATSRDETYEQYF
TGTGCCACCAGCAGAGACGAAACATACGAGCAGTACTTC
>few|-|15|TRBV11-2|TRBJ2-1
CASSLETGGWDEQFF
TGTGCCAGCAGCCTCGAAACGGGGGGCTGGGATGAGCAGTTCTTC
>-|-|16|TRBV14|TRBJ1-4
CASSQDRGRVQEKLFF
TGTGCCAGCAGCCAAGATAGGGGCAGGGTCCAGGAAAAACTGTTTTTT
>-|-|14|TRBV6-5|TRBJ2-1
CASRYTEGIHEQFF
TGTGCCAGCAGATACACCGAGGGTATCCATGAGCAGTTCTTC
>-|-|14|TRBV7-2|TRBJ1-3
CASSLGVGGNTIYF
TGTGCCAGCAGCTTAGGGGTCGGGGGAAACACCATATATTTT
>-|TRBD1|14|TRBV7-2|TRBJ2-7
CASSSTGVAYEQYF
TGTGCCAGCAGCTCCACAGGGGTAGCCTACGAGCAGTACTTC
>-|-|15|TRBV3-1/TRBV3-2|TRBJ2-7
CASSRAGGAGLEQYF
TGTGCCAGCAGCCGGGCTGGTGGGGCCGGCCTCGAGCAGTACTTC
>-|TRBD1|13|TRBV6-5|TRBJ1-1
CATDLDRGPEAFF
TGTGCCACCGACTTGGACAGGGGTCCTGAAGCTTTCTTT
>-|TRBD1|16|TRBV7-9|TRBJ2-3
CASSPSPGQLTDTQYF
TGTGCCAGCAGCCCGTCGCCGGGACAGCTCACAGATACGCAGTATTTT
>-|-|13|TRBV6-1|TRBJ1-6
CASSELLDSPLHF
TGTGCCAGCAGTGAACTGCTAGATTCACCCCTCCACTTT
>-|-|10|TRBV5-1|TRBJ2-3
CASSPYERVF
TGCGCCAGCAGCCCTTACGAGCGGGTTTTT
>-|-|15|TRBV6-5|TRBJ2-7
CASSRDRFGSYEQYF
TGTGCCAGCAGTAGAGACAGGTTTGGGTCCTACGAGCAGTACTTC
>-|-|14|TRBV6-5|TRBJ2-3
CASSPLRGDPGPYF
TGTGCCAGCAGTCCACTCAGGGGGGACCCTGGGCCGTATTTT
>-|-|16|TRBV27|TRBJ2-2
CASNPSGLQNTGELFF
TGTGCCAGCAATCCCTCAGGGCTTCAAAACACCGGGGAGCTGTTTTTT
>few|TRBD1|16|TRBV7-2|TRBJ2-2
CASSLAGQGFIGELFF
TGTGCCAGCAGCTTAGCTGGACAGGGATTTATCGGGGAGCTGTTTTTT
>-|-|19|TRBV4-1|TRBJ1-4
CASSQDKYSGSVANEKLFF
TGCGCCAGCAGCCAAGATAAATATTCGGGAAGTGTGGCTAATGAAAAACTGTTTTTT